The present T cell receptor beta chain was sequenced within a study of blood T cell repertoires in COVID-19. Study in general: Samples representing acute and convalescent COVID-19 were sourced from the United States, Italy and Spain. T cells, B-cell-depleted T cells, or PBMCs supplied cDNA or gDNA.

The Seattle patients, enrolled during active infection, were followed longitudinally. Germline lookup yields CDR1 LNHNV and CDR2 YYDKDF (reference sequence). The CDR3 covers 15 residues. V was shortened by 1 base and J by 7 bases, with 16 bases between the two germline ends. Under the authors' procedure: Estimation of nucleated cell counts relied on the amplification of reference gene primers. Sequencing was performed with immunoSEQ multiplex PCR; in TCRdb, only in-frame clones are kept and a portion is missing. V and J calls and clone size are those listed in that table; D and trimming were worked out from the DNA. This table holds under 95,000 clones, around 85% found once.

The chain carries TRBV15 and TRBJ1-1; D is unresolved. What was sequenced was peripheral blood. The source is a man aged 50-59 years with COVID-19, enrolled during active disease. CDR3 bases: TGTGCCACCAGCAGAGCGAACCGTATTATCGGTGAAGCTTTCTTT. Translated, it gives CATSRANRIIGEAFF.